This T cell receptor beta chain was obtained from a study of T cells in localized non-small cell lung cancer. General observations from the study: Researchers found a median about 53 of the top 100 tumor clones in adjacent lung. T cell clonality was highest in uninvolved adjacent lung, above tumor. The study linked higher blood T cell density to longer overall survival. Because sequencing included only one region (of the tumor), heterogeneity remains possible.

Sequencing used immunoSEQ multiplex PCR; TCRdb keeps in-frame clones, though not all of them. The data hold tens of thousands of clones, with 80% to 90% observed a single time. In the case of this clone: Its target is unknown.

CDR1 and CDR2 from the germline V gene are MNHNS and SASEGT. The CDR3 consists of 14 residues. V lost 7 bases to trimming and J lost 1 base, with 13 bases between them. The V and J genes are TRBV6-1 and TRBJ1-1; D remains ambiguous. This TCR derives from a male donor at least 60 years old with stage I squamous cell lung carcinoma. Sequences were derived from peripheral blood, sampled before any cancer treatment. The CDR3 sequence is CASTLTEWNTEAFF. The CDR3 nucleotides are TGTGCCAGCACCCTGACTGAGTGGAACACTGAAGCTTTCTTT.